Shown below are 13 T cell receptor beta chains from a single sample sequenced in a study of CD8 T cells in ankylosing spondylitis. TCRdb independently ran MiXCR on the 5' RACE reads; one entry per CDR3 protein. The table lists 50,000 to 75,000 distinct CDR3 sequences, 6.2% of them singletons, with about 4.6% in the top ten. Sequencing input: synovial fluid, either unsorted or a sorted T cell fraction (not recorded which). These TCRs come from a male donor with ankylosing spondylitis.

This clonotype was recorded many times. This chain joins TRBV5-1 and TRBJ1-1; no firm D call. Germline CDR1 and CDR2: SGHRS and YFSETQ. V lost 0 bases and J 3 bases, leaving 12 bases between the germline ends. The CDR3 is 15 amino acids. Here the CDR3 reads CASSLAAPGYTEAFF. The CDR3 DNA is TGCGCCAGCAGCTTGGCGGCCCCCGGATACACTGAAGCTTTCTTT.

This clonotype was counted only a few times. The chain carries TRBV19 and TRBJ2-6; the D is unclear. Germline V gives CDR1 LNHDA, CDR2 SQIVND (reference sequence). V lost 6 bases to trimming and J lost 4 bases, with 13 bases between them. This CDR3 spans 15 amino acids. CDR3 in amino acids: CASSPRVGGANVLTF. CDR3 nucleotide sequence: TGTGCCAGTAGCCCAAGGGTGGGGGGGGCCAACGTCCTGACTTTC.

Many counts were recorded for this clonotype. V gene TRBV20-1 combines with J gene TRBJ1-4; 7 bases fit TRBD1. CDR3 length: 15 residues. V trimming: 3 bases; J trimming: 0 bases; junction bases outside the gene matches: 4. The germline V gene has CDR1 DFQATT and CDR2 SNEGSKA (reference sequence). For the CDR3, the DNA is TGCAGTGCTAGCCCCGGACAGGCAACTAATGAAAAACTGTTTTTT. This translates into CSASPGQATNEKLFF.

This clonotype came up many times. CDR3 loop: CASSYTPASRYNEQFF. The CDR3, as DNA: TGTGCCAGCAGTTACACTCCGGCGAGCCGCTACAATGAGCAGTTCTTC. The rearrangement joins TRBV6-5 to TRBJ2-1; D remains ambiguous. Germline values: CDR1 MNHEY, CDR2 SVGAGI. This CDR3 comprises 16 residues. V was cut by 2 bases and J by 3 bases, with 14 bases left in between.

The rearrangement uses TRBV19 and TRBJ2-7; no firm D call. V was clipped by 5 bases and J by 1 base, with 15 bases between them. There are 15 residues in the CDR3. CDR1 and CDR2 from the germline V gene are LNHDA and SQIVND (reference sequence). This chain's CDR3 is CASSASGRRSYEQYF. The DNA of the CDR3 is TGTGCCAGTAGTGCCTCCGGACGGAGATCCTACGAGCAGTACTTC.

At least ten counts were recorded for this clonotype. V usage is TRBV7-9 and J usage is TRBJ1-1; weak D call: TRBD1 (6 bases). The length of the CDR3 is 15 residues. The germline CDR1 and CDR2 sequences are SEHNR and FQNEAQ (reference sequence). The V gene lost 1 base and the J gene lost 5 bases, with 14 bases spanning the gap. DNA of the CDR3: TGTGCCAGCAGCTTAGGGCCCGGGGGGCCGACTGAAGCTTTCTTT. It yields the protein CASSLGPGGPTEAFF.

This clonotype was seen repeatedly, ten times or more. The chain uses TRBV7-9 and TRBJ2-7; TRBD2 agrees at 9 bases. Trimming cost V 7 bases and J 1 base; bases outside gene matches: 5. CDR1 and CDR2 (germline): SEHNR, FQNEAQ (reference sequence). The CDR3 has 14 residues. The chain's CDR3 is CASNQAGGSYEQYF. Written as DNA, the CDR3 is TGTGCCAGCAACCAAGCGGGAGGTTCCTACGAGCAGTACTTC.

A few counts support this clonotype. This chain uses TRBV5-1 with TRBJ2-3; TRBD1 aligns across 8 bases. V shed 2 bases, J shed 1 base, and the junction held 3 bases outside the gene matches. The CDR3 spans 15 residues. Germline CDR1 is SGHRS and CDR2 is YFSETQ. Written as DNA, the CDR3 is TGCGCCAGCAGCTTATGGGGACAGGGCACAGATACGCAGTATTTT. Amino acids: CASSLWGQGTDTQYF.

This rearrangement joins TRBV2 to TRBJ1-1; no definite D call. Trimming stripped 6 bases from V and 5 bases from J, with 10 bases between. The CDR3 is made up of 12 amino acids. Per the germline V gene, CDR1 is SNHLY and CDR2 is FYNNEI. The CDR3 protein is CASSLPGTEAFF. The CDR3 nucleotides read TGTGCCAGCAGCCTCCCGGGGACTGAAGCTTTCTTT.

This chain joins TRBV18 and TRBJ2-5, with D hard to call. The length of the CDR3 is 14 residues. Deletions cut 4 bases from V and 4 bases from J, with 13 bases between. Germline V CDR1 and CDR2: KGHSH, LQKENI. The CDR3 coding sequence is TGTGCCAGCTCACAGGCGGCAGCTCGAGAGACCCAGTACTTC. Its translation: CASSQAAARETQYF.

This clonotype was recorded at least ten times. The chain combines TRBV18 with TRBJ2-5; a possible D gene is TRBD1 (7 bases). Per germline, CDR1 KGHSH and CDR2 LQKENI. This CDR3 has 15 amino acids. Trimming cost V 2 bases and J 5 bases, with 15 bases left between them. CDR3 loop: CASSPGGGSGETQYF. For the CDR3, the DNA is TGTGCCAGCTCACCAGGAGGGGGCTCAGGGGAGACCCAGTACTTC.

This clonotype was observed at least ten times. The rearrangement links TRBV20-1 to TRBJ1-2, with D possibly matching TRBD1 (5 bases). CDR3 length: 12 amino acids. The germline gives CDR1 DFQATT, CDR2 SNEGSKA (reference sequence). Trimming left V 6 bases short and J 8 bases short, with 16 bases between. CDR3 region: CSASNGDRGYTF. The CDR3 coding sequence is TGCAGTGCCTCCAACGGGGACCGCGGCTACACCTTC.

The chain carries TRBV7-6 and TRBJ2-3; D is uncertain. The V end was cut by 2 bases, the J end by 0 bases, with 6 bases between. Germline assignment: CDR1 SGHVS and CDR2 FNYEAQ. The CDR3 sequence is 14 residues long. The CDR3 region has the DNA TGTGCCAGCAGCTTATTTCCTAGCACAGATACGCAGTATTTT. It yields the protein CASSLFPSTDTQYF. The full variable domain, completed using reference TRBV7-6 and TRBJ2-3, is GAGVSQSPRYKVTKRGQDVALRCDPISGHVSLYWYRQALGQGPEFLTYFNYEAQQDKSGLPNDRFSAERPEGSISTLTIQRTEQRDSAMYRCASSLFPSTDTQYFGPGTRLTVL.